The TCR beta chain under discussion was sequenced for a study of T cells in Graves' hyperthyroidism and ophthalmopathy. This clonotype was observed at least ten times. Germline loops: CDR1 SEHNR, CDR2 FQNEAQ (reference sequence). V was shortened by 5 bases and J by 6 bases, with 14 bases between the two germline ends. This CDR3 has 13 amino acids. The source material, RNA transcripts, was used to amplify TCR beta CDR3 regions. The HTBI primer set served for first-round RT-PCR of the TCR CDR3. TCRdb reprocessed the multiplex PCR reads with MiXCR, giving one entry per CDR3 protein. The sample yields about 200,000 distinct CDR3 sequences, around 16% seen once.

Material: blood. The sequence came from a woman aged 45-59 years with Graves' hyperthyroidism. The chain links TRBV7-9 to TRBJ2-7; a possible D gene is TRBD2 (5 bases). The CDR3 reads CASSPDGRGEQYF. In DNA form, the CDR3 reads TGTGCCAGCAGCCCAGATGGGAGAGGCGAGCAGTACTTC.